Presented here are 24 T cell receptor beta chains from one specimen sequenced in a study of blood T cell repertoires in COVID-19 (dated by TCRdb to 2020 to 2021). The protocol used for the library was the immunoSEQ multiplex PCR assay. The table comes from immuneACCESS by way of TCRdb, which keeps in-frame sequences with V and J called. Part of the clones is missing from these tables; in studies checked, under half for an unresolved V gene and the rest for unknown reasons. The sample records approximately 430,000 clones, about nine tenths of which are singletons. The leading ten clones occupy under 1.5% of the sample. The sequencing sample was made of peripheral blood. The source is a woman in her thirties with active or convalescent COVID-19.

This rearrangement joins TRBV10-3 to TRBJ1-5, with TRBD1 matching 9 bases. The CDR3 spans 15 residues. Looked up from germline, CDR1 is ENHRY and CDR2 is SYGVKD. The junction had 4 bases not matched to a gene; V was cut back by 6 bases and J by 1 base. The CDR3 protein is CAISPGQGSNQPQHF. The CDR3 nucleotides are TGTGCCATCAGCCCGGGACAGGGAAGCAATCAGCCCCAGCATTTT.

This chain connects TRBV12-3 or TRBV12-4 to TRBJ2-5; 7 positions agree with TRBD2. CDR3 length equals 13 residues. J gave up 5 bases and V 5 bases, and 5 bases lay outside the gene matches. Here the CDR3 reads CASSASGLETQYF. In DNA, the CDR3 is TGTGCCAGCAGTGCTAGCGGTCTGGAGACCCAGTACTTC.

The J gene is TRBJ2-2, the V gene TRBV7-9, with 10 bases matching TRBD2. Germline V lookup: CDR1 SEHNR, CDR2 FQNEAQ (reference sequence). Germline trimming cut 3 bases from V and 2 bases from J; bases unmatched to any gene: 3. This CDR3 has 16 amino acids. The CDR3 bases are TGTGCCAGCAGCTTTACTAGCGGGATCAACACCGGGGAGCTGTTTTTT. This sequence encodes CASSFTSGINTGELFF.

This rearrangement joins TRBV27 to TRBJ1-6, with D possibly being TRBD1 (6 bases). The length of the CDR3 is 17 residues. In germline, CDR1 is MNHEY, CDR2 SMNVEV (reference sequence). Trimming shortened V by 1 base and J by 7 bases, and 17 bases separated the two germline ends. CDR3 loop: CASSLLQGNWDNSPLHF. The CDR3 bases are TGTGCCAGCAGTTTATTACAGGGTAATTGGGACAATTCACCCCTCCACTTT.

The genes are TRBV9 and TRBJ2-7; tentatively, D is TRBD1 (6 bases). Germline CDR1 SGDLS, CDR2 YYNGEE. The V end was cut by 4 bases, the J end by 0 bases, with 17 bases between. The length of the CDR3 is 16 residues. The CDR3 is CASSPRFGTNSYEQYF. DNA for the CDR3: TGTGCCAGCAGCCCTAGGTTTGGGACAAACTCCTACGAGCAGTACTTC.

The V gene is TRBV5-6, the J gene TRBJ2-1; D unclear. The CDR3 runs to 12 residues. Looked up from germline, CDR1 is SGHDT and CDR2 is YYEEEE. V shed 0 bases and J shed 15 bases, with 13 bases lying between them. CDR3 nucleotides: TGTGCCAGCAGCTTGGGGAGTCCTTCCGGGTTCTTC. Translating it yields CASSLGSPSGFF.

The chain combines TRBV5-1 with TRBJ2-7, with 9 bases matching TRBD1. V lost 4 bases and J lost 6; bases outside the gene matches: 8. The CDR3 totals 14 residues. CDR1 is SGHRS, CDR2 YFSETQ, per germline. The CDR3 is CASSPRTGEGEQYF. In nucleotides, the CDR3 is TGCGCCAGCAGCCCCCGGACAGGGGAGGGCGAGCAGTACTTC.

The rearrangement joins TRBV5-1 to TRBJ2-1; 11 nucleotides match TRBD2. The CDR3 has 15 residues. CDR1 SGHRS and CDR2 YFSETQ come from the germline V gene. The V gene end was trimmed by 7 bases and the J gene end by 6 bases; junction bases not matched to a gene: 9. The CDR3 region is CASGPGGLAANEQFF. The CDR3 DNA reads TGCGCCAGCGGCCCCGGGGGACTAGCGGCCAATGAGCAGTTCTTC.

The gene calls are TRBV29-1 and TRBJ1-2; D not certain. The ends were cut back, 4 bases at V and 4 bases at J, with 19 bases in the middle. The CDR3 spans 15 residues. Germline V gene lookup returns CDR1 SQVTM and CDR2 ANQGSEA. In DNA, the CDR3 is TGCAGCGTTGGGGGAGGGCCCACTCTTTTCTATGGCTACACCTTC. It yields the protein CSVGGGPTLFYGYTF. The variable domain in full, completed from reference TRBV29-1 and TRBJ1-2, reads SAVISQKPSRDICQRGTSLTIQCQVDSQVTMMFWYRQQPGQSLTLIATANQGSEATYESGFVIDKFPISRPNLTFSTLTVSNMSPEDSSIYLCSVGGGPTLFYGYTFGSGTRLTVV.

In its sample, this clone was seen a few times. V gene TRBV27 combines with J gene TRBJ1-2; TRBD1 matches 8 bases. CDR3 length: 16 residues. With 6 bases clipped from V and 0 bases from J, the junction kept 9 bases outside the gene matches. Germline V gene lookup returns CDR1 MNHEY and CDR2 SMNVEV (reference sequence). The CDR3 bases are TGTGCCAGCAGCCCAACCGGACAGGGCGCTAACTATGGCTACACCTTC. Amino acid sequence: CASSPTGQGANYGYTF.

This clone was seen more than once but under ten times. This chain links TRBV10-1 with TRBJ2-7; D is possibly TRBD2 (6 bases). Germline loops: CDR1 WNHNN, CDR2 SYGVQD (reference sequence). Trimming pared 0 bases from V and 5 bases from J, leaving 17 bases between. CDR3 size: 16 residues. This chain's CDR3 is CASSESNQGGRDEQYF. The CDR3 DNA reads as TGCGCCAGCAGTGAGTCGAATCAGGGAGGACGCGACGAGCAGTACTTC.

The chain is built from TRBV5-4 and TRBJ2-6; D call uncertain. Germline CDR1 reads SGHNT; CDR2 reads YYREEE (reference sequence). CDR3 length equals 15 residues. V was clipped by 0 bases and J by 0 bases, with 4 bases between them. CDR3 sequence reads: CASSLDYSGANVLTF. CDR3 nucleotide sequence: TGTGCCAGCAGCTTGGACTACTCTGGGGCCAACGTCCTGACTTTC.

The CDR3 sequence is CSGSTGITEAFF. The CDR3 DNA reads TGCAGCGGCTCAACAGGGATCACTGAAGCTTTCTTT. This rearrangement joins TRBV29-1 to TRBJ1-1, with a possible D match to TRBD1 (6 bases). The CDR3 totals 12 residues. V lost 7 bases and J lost 4, with 13 bases in between. The germline V gene encodes CDR1 SQVTM and CDR2 ANQGSEA.

The chain uses TRBV5-1 and TRBJ1-1; no definite D call. Looked up from germline, CDR1 is SGHRS and CDR2 is YFSETQ. CDR3 length equals 15 residues. Trimming shortened V by 3 bases and J by 6 bases, and 18 bases separated the two germline ends. The CDR3 reads CASSSPPSGNSEAFF. The CDR3 coding sequence is TGCGCCAGCAGCTCCCCCCCCTCGGGTAATTCTGAAGCTTTCTTT.

The gene calls are TRBV18 and TRBJ2-6; D is unresolved. V was shortened by 2 bases and J by 2 bases, with 7 bases between the two germline ends. CDR1 is KGHSH, CDR2 LQKENI, per germline. The CDR3 loop spans 15 amino acids. CDR3 in amino acids: CASSPSVPGANVLTF. The CDR3 DNA sequence: TGTGCCAGCTCACCATCGGTCCCTGGGGCCAACGTCCTGACTTTC. Based on the CDR3 plus reference TRBV18 and TRBJ2-6, the full variable domain is NAGVMQNPRHLVRRRGQEARLRCSPMKGHSHVYWYRQLPEEGLKFMVYLQKENIIDESGMPKERFSAEFPKEGPSILRIQQVVRGDSAAYFCASSPSVPGANVLTFGAGSRLTVL.

J is TRBJ1-1 and V is TRBV2, with D tentatively TRBD1 (5 bases). The CDR3 runs to 14 residues. Germline V CDR1 and CDR2: SNHLY, FYNNEI. Trimming shortened V by 4 bases and J by 11 bases, and 20 bases separated the two germline ends. The DNA of the CDR3 is TGTGCCAGCAGTGTTATGGTTTTTCGGGGGGAGGCTTTCTTT. Encoded protein: CASSVMVFRGEAFF.

The chain is built from TRBV3-1 (or the pseudogene TRBV3-2) and TRBJ2-7; D is perhaps TRBD2 (6 bases). Germline CDR1 and CDR2: LGHDT and YNNKEL (reference sequence). V was clipped by 9 bases and J by 3 bases, with 21 bases between them. This CDR3 region has 15 residues. The CDR3 DNA is TGTGCCAGTGGGGAGTATGTGGTGGGAGGCTACGAGCAGTACTTC. Residues: CASGEYVVGGYEQYF.

The J gene is TRBJ1-2, the V gene TRBV19; D might be TRBD1 (5 bases). Germline V gene data show CDR1 as LNHDA and CDR2 as SQIVND (reference sequence). Trimming removed 2 bases at V and 6 bases at J, with 16 bases between. This CDR3 has 15 residues. In DNA form, the CDR3 reads TGTGCCAGTAGTATAAGGGGATCCGCCTCGGATGGCTACACCTTC. Translating gives CASSIRGSASDGYTF.

This CDR3 reads CASSLDPSGRNHEQFF. CDR3 coding DNA: TGCGCCAGCAGCTTGGATCCTAGCGGGAGGAACCATGAGCAGTTCTTC. The gene calls are TRBV5-1 and TRBJ2-1, with 11 nucleotides matching TRBD2. Germline CDR1 and CDR2: SGHRS and YFSETQ. The junction had 7 bases not matched to a gene; V was cut back by 0 bases and J by 8 bases. This CDR3 is built from 16 residues. Variable domain in full (rest from reference TRBV5-1 and TRBJ2-1): KAGVTQTPRYLIKTRGQQVTLSCSPISGHRSVSWYQQTPGQGLQFLFEYFSETQRNKGNFPGRFSGRQFSNSRSEMNVSTLELGDSALYLCASSLDPSGRNHEQFFGPGTRLTVL.

V is TRBV19 and J is TRBJ2-1; tentative D call: TRBD1 (5 bases). The germline V gene encodes CDR1 LNHDA and CDR2 SQIVND (reference sequence). The CDR3 is 10 amino acids. With 10 bases removed from V and 9 bases from J, the gap between germline ends came to 10 bases. In nucleotides, the CDR3 is TGTGCCACCCAGGGTGTTGAGCAGTTCTTC. Amino acid sequence: CATQGVEQFF.

The chain recombines TRBV18 with TRBJ1-2; D perhaps matches TRBD1 (6 bases). Trimming pared 0 bases from V and 4 bases from J, leaving 15 bases between. Germline lookup yields CDR1 KGHSH and CDR2 LQKENI. This CDR3 is 16 amino acids long. The CDR3 DNA reads TGTGCCAGCTCACCACCGGCAGGGGCCCTATTCTATGGCTACACCTTC. Translated, it gives CASSPPAGALFYGYTF.

Only a few counts were recorded for this clone. V gene TRBV6-1 combines with J gene TRBJ2-7; TRBD2 matches at 8 bases. V shed 3 bases, J shed 0 bases, and the junction held 7 bases outside the gene matches. From germline, CDR1 is MNHNS and CDR2 SASEGT. The CDR3 is 16 amino acids. This chain's CDR3 is CASSDLAGRSSYEQYF. In DNA, the CDR3 is TGTGCCAGCAGTGATTTAGCGGGGCGGAGCTCCTACGAGCAGTACTTC.

The count of this clone is one. CDR3 sequence reads: CASSVGTGYEKLFF. The DNA of the CDR3 is TGTGCCAGCAGCGTCGGGACAGGGTACGAAAAACTGTTTTTT. This sequence joins TRBV11-2 and TRBJ1-4; 9 bases agree with TRBD1. CDR3 length equals 14 residues. The ends lost 5 bases at V and 8 bases at J; junction bases unmatched: 6. Germline CDR1 reads SGHAT; CDR2 reads FQNNGV.

The chain has TRBV7-9 and TRBJ2-1; the match to TRBD2 covers 7 bases. The germline V gene has CDR1 SEHNR and CDR2 FQNEAQ (reference sequence). With 3 bases clipped from V and 5 bases from J, the junction kept 4 bases outside the gene matches. The CDR3 covers 14 residues. CDR3 in DNA: TGTGCCAGCAGCTTGGCTAGCGGAAACAATGAGCAGTTCTTC. Amino acid sequence: CASSLASGNNEQFF.